The 14 T cell receptor beta chains given below trace back to one sample, sequenced in a study of control samples from healthy donors and cancer patients. TCRdb's copy holds only in-frame clones and misses some; the assay was immunoSEQ multiplex PCR. The data include about 190,000 clones; the top ten clones carry roughly 2.2%. Sequencing was performed on blood. These receptor sequences come from a woman aged 25-40 years in good health.

The chain joins TRBV10-3 to TRBJ1-2; D is undetermined. V lost 4 bases and J lost 7, with 10 bases in between. There are 12 residues in the CDR3. Germline V CDR1 and CDR2: ENHRY, SYGVKD. The CDR3 loop is CAISATTGGYTF. CDR3 nucleotide sequence: TGTGCCATCAGTGCGACAACTGGTGGCTACACCTTC.

The chain links TRBV29-1 to TRBJ2-1, with D perhaps matching TRBD2 (5 bases). CDR3 length equals 15 residues. V was trimmed by 7 bases and J by 3 bases, leaving 19 bases between them. The germline V gene encodes CDR1 SQVTM and CDR2 ANQGSEA. The CDR3 region has the DNA TGCAGCGCCAAACCACCGAGCGGTGTCTACAATGAGCAGTTCTTC. Translation: CSAKPPSGVYNEQFF.

The rearrangement uses TRBV5-1 and TRBJ1-1; TRBD1 is a possible D gene (5 bases). Germline-derived CDR1 and CDR2 are SGHRS and YFSETQ. The CDR3 sequence is 14 residues long. Trimming took off 4 bases at V and 1 base at J, with 11 bases between the two ends. The CDR3 reads CASSTGPPNTEAFF. The CDR3 DNA is TGCGCCAGCAGCACGGGACCGCCGAACACTGAAGCTTTCTTT.

In DNA form, the CDR3 reads TGCGCCAGCAGCCAACCCCGACTGGGGGGGCGGGATACGCAGTATTTT. Protein: CASSQPRLGGRDTQYF. The genes are TRBV4-1 and TRBJ2-3; D perhaps matches TRBD2 (7 bases). Germline CDR1 MGHRA, CDR2 YSYEKL. Trimming cost V 2 bases and J 6 bases, with 18 bases left between them. CDR3 length: 16 residues.

This chain connects TRBV4-1 to TRBJ2-1; 10 nucleotides line up with TRBD2. CDR1 is MGHRA, CDR2 YSYEKL, per germline. The junction had 5 bases not matched to a gene; V was cut back by 0 bases and J by 3 bases. This CDR3 region has 17 residues. The CDR3 loop reads CASSQDRSSGGYNEQFF. The CDR3 bases are TGCGCCAGCAGCCAAGATCGGTCTAGCGGGGGCTACAATGAGCAGTTCTTC.

The CDR3 is CASSLGVSTEAFF. For the CDR3, the DNA is TGTGCCAGCAGCTTAGGTGTTAGTACTGAAGCTTTCTTT. The chain carries TRBV11-2 and TRBJ1-1; no clear D gene. Trimming removed 1 base from V and 5 bases from J, with 8 bases in between. The germline gives CDR1 SGHAT, CDR2 FQNNGV. The CDR3 runs 13 residues. Combining the CDR3 with reference TRBV11-2 and TRBJ1-1 gives the whole variable domain EAGVAQSPRYKIIEKRQSVAFWCNPISGHATLYWYQQILGQGPKLLIQFQNNGVVDDSQLPKDRFSAERLKGVDSTLKIQPAKLEDSAVYLCASSLGVSTEAFFGQGTRLTVV.

The chain couples TRBV12-3 or TRBV12-4 to TRBJ1-2; D is unresolved. The CDR3 has 12 residues. Trimming left V 3 bases short and J 4 bases short, with 6 bases between. DNA of the CDR3: TGTGCCAGCAGTTTCAGACTCTATGGCTACACCTTC. It specifies CASSFRLYGYTF.

V gene TRBV7-8 combines with J gene TRBJ2-7, with D possibly matching TRBD2 (6 bases). This CDR3 comprises 14 residues. V shed 2 bases and J shed 2 bases, with 10 bases lying between them. Germline V CDR1 and CDR2: SGHVS, FQNEAQ. CDR3 bases: TGTGCCAGCAGCTTATCTGGAGGGACCTACGAGCAGTACTTC. Its protein is CASSLSGGTYEQYF. Together with reference TRBV7-8 and TRBJ2-7, the CDR3 gives the full variable domain: GAGVSQSPRYKVAKRGQDVALRCDPISGHVSLFWYQQALGQGPEFLTYFQNEAQLDKSGLPSDRFFAERPEGSVSTLKIQRTQQEDSAVYLCASSLSGGTYEQYFGPGTRLTVT.

This chain joins TRBV6-2 or TRBV6-3 and TRBJ1-6; the D gene is possibly TRBD1 (5 bases). The CDR3 totals 15 residues. The V gene lost 7 bases and the J gene lost 5 bases, with 15 bases spanning the gap. The germline V gene has CDR1 MNHEY and CDR2 SVGEGT. The CDR3, as DNA: TGTGCCAGCATTGACTCGGGACGGAATAATTCACCCCTCCACTTT. This sequence encodes CASIDSGRNNSPLHF.

The V gene is TRBV28, the J gene TRBJ2-5; 10 bases line up with TRBD1. CDR1 is MDHEN and CDR2 is SYDVKM in the germline V gene. The V segment lost 6 bases and the J segment 7 bases; nucleotides outside the gene matches: 11. The CDR3 is 15 amino acids. Written as DNA, the CDR3 is TGTGCCAGCAGAATAAGCGGGACAGGGGAGGCGACCCAGTACTTC. Residues: CASRISGTGEATQYF.

This chain links TRBV7-9 with TRBJ2-7; no reliable D call. The CDR3 runs to 14 residues. Trimming pared 1 base from V and 0 bases from J, leaving 7 bases between. CDR1 and CDR2 (germline): SEHNR, FQNEAQ (reference sequence). This chain's CDR3 is CASSLVGSSYEQYF. The CDR3 nucleotides are TGTGCCAGCAGCTTAGTGGGTTCCTCCTACGAGCAGTACTTC.

The chain carries TRBV19 and TRBJ1-4; 10 positions agree with TRBD1. CDR3 length: 19 residues. V shed 5 bases and J 0 bases; nucleotides not matched to a gene: 12. Germline V lookup: CDR1 LNHDA, CDR2 SQIVND (reference sequence). In DNA form, the CDR3 reads TGTGCCAGTAGTGGGGGACAGGGGTTTTTTGTCTCAACTAATGAAAAACTGTTTTTT. Translating gives CASSGGQGFFVSTNEKLFF.

J is TRBJ2-3 and V is TRBV6-5; 8 bases map to TRBD2. The CDR3 runs 13 residues. Germline CDR1 MNHEY, CDR2 SVGAGI. V lost 6 bases and J lost 6; bases outside the gene matches: 5. CDR3 amino acids: CASSLPGGDTQYF. The DNA of the CDR3 is TGTGCCAGCAGCCTTCCGGGGGGGGATACGCAGTATTTT.

This chain connects TRBV7-8 to TRBJ1-1; D is possibly TRBD1 (5 bases). V lost 1 base and J lost 10, with 16 bases in between. CDR1 SGHVS and CDR2 FQNEAQ come from the germline V gene. This CDR3 is built from 14 residues. The CDR3 sequence: CASSLEGVRRRAFF. DNA of the CDR3: TGTGCCAGCAGCTTAGAAGGGGTGAGGAGGAGAGCTTTCTTT.